These 31 T cell receptor beta chains came from one sample sequenced in a study of blood T cell dynamics during melanoma immunotherapy. This sample's time point: pre-treatment baseline. Generated by immunoSEQ multiplex PCR, the TCRdb table keeps only in-frame clones and is missing some. The sample lists around 6,500 clones; around 90% were seen once. Specimen: blood, collected from a patient treated with checkpoint blockade. Source of these receptors: a human donor with melanoma.

The chain carries TRBV7-3 and TRBJ2-3, with 7 bases aligning to TRBD2. This CDR3 is built from 14 residues. Per germline, CDR1 SGHTA and CDR2 FQGTGA. J was trimmed by 4 bases and V by 5 bases; bases with no gene match: 6. The CDR3 reads CASSPGLVSDTQYF. The CDR3 DNA follows: TGTGCCAGCAGCCCCGGACTAGTTTCAGATACGCAGTATTTT.

The chain employs TRBV19 and TRBJ1-2, with a tentative D call TRBD1 (5 bases). Per germline, CDR1 LNHDA and CDR2 SQIVND (reference sequence). V lost 3 bases to trimming and J lost 2 bases, with 10 bases between them. The length of the CDR3 is 14 residues. CDR3 nucleotide sequence: TGTGCCAGTAGTATTGCCAGGGCCAACTATGGCTACACCTTC. Translating it yields CASSIARANYGYTF.

CDR3 nucleotide sequence: TGTGCCAGCAGTGAGGGGACAGGGGGAGAGACCCAGTACTTC. The encoded protein is CASSEGTGGETQYF. The chain recombines TRBV6-4 with TRBJ2-5; the match to TRBD1 covers 11 bases. Trimming removed 3 bases from V and 4 bases from J; junction bases left unmatched: 1. In germline, CDR1 is MRHNA, CDR2 SNTAGT. The CDR3 is made up of 14 amino acids.

The genes are TRBV5-1 and TRBJ2-1, with D possibly called TRBD1 or TRBD2 (6 bases each). V shed 4 bases and J shed 1 base, with 12 bases lying between them. The CDR3 runs to 15 residues. Germline V lookup: CDR1 SGHRS, CDR2 YFSETQ. The CDR3 region is CASSVRGGSYNEQFF. CDR3 nucleotides: TGCGCCAGCAGCGTCAGGGGAGGTTCCTACAATGAGCAGTTCTTC. Full variable domain (rest looked up from reference TRBV5-1 and TRBJ2-1): KAGVTQTPRYLIKTRGQQVTLSCSPISGHRSVSWYQQTPGQGLQFLFEYFSETQRNKGNFPGRFSGRQFSNSRSEMNVSTLELGDSALYLCASSVRGGSYNEQFFGPGTRLTVL.

The chain employs TRBV5-1 and TRBJ2-2; perhaps TRBD1 as D (7 bases). The germline V gene encodes CDR1 SGHRS and CDR2 YFSETQ. Trimming removed 7 bases at V and 6 bases at J, with 19 bases between. This CDR3 has 15 amino acids. The CDR3 nucleotides are TGCGCCAGCTCCCCAGGGGGGTCCCGGTCCGGGGAGCTGTTTTTT. Its protein product is CASSPGGSRSGELFF.

The rearrangement joins TRBV10-3 to TRBJ2-5; TRBD2 matches 7 bases. Trimming at V came to 0 bases and at J to 2 bases, leaving 3 bases not matched to a gene. CDR1 is ENHRY, CDR2 SYGVKD, per germline. The CDR3 is made up of 15 amino acids. The CDR3 sequence is CAISESSGGQETQYF. CDR3 nucleotides: TGTGCCATCAGTGAGTCGTCGGGGGGTCAAGAGACCCAGTACTTC.

The V gene is TRBV6-1, the J gene TRBJ2-1; possibly TRBD2 for D (7 bases). The V end was cut by 6 bases, the J end by 5 bases, with 17 bases between. The CDR3 loop spans 15 amino acids. The germline gives CDR1 MNHNS, CDR2 SASEGT. The CDR3 nucleotides are TGTGCCAGCAGGGGGGCGGGGGTTCTCCACAATGAGCAGTTCTTC. It yields the protein CASRGAGVLHNEQFF.

The gene calls are TRBV2 and TRBJ1-2; a possible D gene is TRBD1 (5 bases). V lost 0 bases and J lost 4, with 15 bases in between. Germline V lookup: CDR1 SNHLY, CDR2 FYNNEI. The CDR3 extends over 16 amino acids. CDR3 amino acids: CASSEARRSRGYGYTF. CDR3 in DNA: TGTGCCAGCAGTGAAGCAAGGAGGTCTAGGGGCTATGGCTACACCTTC. Full variable domain (rest looked up from reference TRBV2 and TRBJ1-2): EPEVTQTPSHQVTQMGQEVILRCVPISNHLYFYWYRQILGQKVEFLVSFYNNEISEKSEIFDDQFSVERPDGSNFTLKIRSTKLEDSAMYFCASSEARRSRGYGYTFGSGTRLTVV.

The genes are TRBV30 and TRBJ2-1, with D uncertain. The ends were cut back, 0 bases at V and 0 bases at J, with 9 bases in the middle. Per germline, CDR1 GTSNPN and CDR2 SVGIG (reference sequence). CDR3 length equals 15 residues. CDR3 residues: CAWSVPRNSYNEQFF. The CDR3 DNA is TGTGCCTGGAGTGTACCCAGGAACTCCTACAATGAGCAGTTCTTC.

The V and J genes are TRBV30 and TRBJ1-1; D not certain. V lost 0 bases and J 3 bases, leaving 11 bases between the germline ends. Germline V gives CDR1 GTSNPN, CDR2 SVGIG (reference sequence). This CDR3 has 14 amino acids. The CDR3 here is CAWSVGLEDTEAFF. CDR3 coding DNA: TGTGCCTGGAGTGTAGGACTGGAGGACACTGAAGCTTTCTTT.

V usage is TRBV15 and J usage is TRBJ2-2; no clear D gene. Germline V gene data show CDR1 as LNHNV and CDR2 as YYDKDF (reference sequence). The CDR3 consists of 12 residues. With 1 base removed from V and 7 bases from J, the gap between germline ends came to 4 bases. CDR3 DNA sequence: TGTGCCACCAGCAGAGGTGTCGGGGAGCTGTTTTTT. This codes for CATSRGVGELFF.

The chain is built from TRBV5-4 and TRBJ2-5; D gene uncertain. The germline gives CDR1 SGHNT, CDR2 YYREEE (reference sequence). The CDR3 extends over 15 amino acids. V was cut by 0 bases and J by 0 bases, with 9 bases left in between. CDR3 sequence (DNA): TGTGCCAGCAGCTTGGTTGGGCAGAACCAAGAGACCCAGTACTTC. This gives the protein CASSLVGQNQETQYF.

The chain couples TRBV15 to TRBJ1-4; D gene unclear. V dropped 1 base and J dropped 7 bases, with 13 bases sitting between them. The V gene's germline CDR1 is LNHNV and CDR2 YYDKDF (reference sequence). CDR3 length equals 15 residues. This CDR3 reads CATSRVRGLGEKLFF. The CDR3 DNA is TGTGCCACCAGCAGAGTACGTGGACTTGGTGAAAAACTGTTTTTT.

V and J are TRBV30 and TRBJ2-2, with 7 bases matching TRBD2. The length of the CDR3 is 14 residues. Germline values: CDR1 GTSNPN, CDR2 SVGIG (reference sequence). V shed 2 bases and J 4 bases; nucleotides not matched to a gene: 4. CDR3 in amino acids: CAWSWTSGTGELFF. The CDR3 nucleotides read TGTGCCTGGAGTTGGACTAGTGGCACCGGGGAGCTGTTTTTT.

J is TRBJ2-1 and V is TRBV11-2; weak D call: TRBD2 (5 bases). The CDR3 sequence is 14 residues long. Germline lookup yields CDR1 SGHAT and CDR2 FQNNGV. V lost 3 bases and J lost 0, with 6 bases in between. The CDR3 DNA sequence: TGTGCCAGCAGCTTTGGGAGCTCCTACAATGAGCAGTTCTTC. This sequence encodes CASSFGSSYNEQFF.

In this sample, this clone turned up once. The chain employs TRBV7-3 and TRBJ2-3; D gene uncertain. Germline lookup yields CDR1 SGHTA and CDR2 FQGTGA. V gave up 4 bases and J gave up 0 bases, with 5 bases separating them. The CDR3 loop spans 13 amino acids. The CDR3 nucleotides are TGTGCCAGCAGCTCCCACAGCACAGATACGCAGTATTTT. Encoded protein: CASSSHSTDTQYF.

This clone has a handful of counts. CDR3 coding DNA: TGTGCCAGCAGCTTAGGTGTAGGTGAAGCCTATGGCTACACCTTC. Translated, it gives CASSLGVGEAYGYTF. The chain is built from TRBV7-2 and TRBJ1-2, with D uncertain. The ends were cut back, 1 base at V and 4 bases at J, with 13 bases in the middle. The CDR3 extends over 15 amino acids. CDR1 and CDR2 (germline): SGHTA, FQGNSA.

In nucleotides, the CDR3 is TGTGCCAGCAGCACGGACGCAGGGGGCTCCTACGAGCAGTACTTC. Translating it yields CASSTDAGGSYEQYF. The chain carries TRBV7-8 and TRBJ2-5; 7 nucleotides line up with TRBD1. The J call may not be correct, given that the DNA end is closer to TRBJ2-7. The CDR3 sequence is 15 residues long. Germline V gives CDR1 SGHVS, CDR2 FQNEAQ.

V is TRBV23-1 and J is TRBJ2-7; the D call may be TRBD1 or TRBD2 (5 bases each). TRBV23-1 is identified as an open reading frame with a role that is uncertain. The CDR3 spans 18 residues. V was cut by 2 bases and J by 3 bases, with 23 bases left in between. This chain's CDR3 is CASSQEGEGTYTVYEQYF. CDR3 DNA sequence: TGCGCCAGCAGTCAAGAGGGAGAAGGGACGTACACCGTCTACGAGCAGTACTTC.

The gene calls are TRBV28 and TRBJ1-2; 8 bases fit TRBD1. In germline, CDR1 is MDHEN, CDR2 SYDVKM. Unmatched junction bases numbered 7, after V lost 8 bases and J lost 5 bases. The CDR3 is 13 amino acids. DNA of the CDR3: TGTGCCAGCCTCACAGGGGGACGTTATGGCTACACCTTC. This sequence encodes CASLTGGRYGYTF.

The chain has TRBV9 and TRBJ2-6; TRBD1 might be the D (6 bases). Trimming pared 3 bases from V and 5 bases from J, leaving 9 bases between. Germline V gene lookup returns CDR1 SGDLS and CDR2 YYNGEE. The CDR3 contains 14 residues. The CDR3 DNA reads as TGTGCCAGCAGCGCAGGGGTGCGGGCCAACGTCCTGACTTTC. Its protein product is CASSAGVRANVLTF.

The chain employs TRBV5-1 and TRBJ1-4, with D hard to call. V was cut by 1 base and J by 3 bases, with 10 bases left in between. This CDR3 is 15 amino acids long. Germline V gene data show CDR1 as SGHRS and CDR2 as YFSETQ. The CDR3 here is CASSLWSPANEKLFF. CDR3 nucleotide sequence: TGCGCCAGCAGCTTGTGGTCACCGGCTAATGAAAAACTGTTTTTT.

The gene calls are TRBV30 and TRBJ2-1; 10 bases match TRBD2. Trimming cost V 3 bases and J 9 bases; bases outside gene matches: 5. Germline CDR1 and CDR2: GTSNPN and SVGIG (reference sequence). There are 13 residues in the CDR3. The CDR3 DNA follows: TGTGCCTGGAGACTAGCGGGAATAGGTGAGCAGTTCTTC. Encoded protein: CAWRLAGIGEQFF. The variable domain in full, completed from reference TRBV30 and TRBJ2-1, reads SQTIHQWPATLVQPVGSPLSLECTVEGTSNPNLYWYRQAAGRGLQLLFYSVGIGQISSEVPQNLSASRPQDRQFILSSKKLLLSDSGFYLCAWRLAGIGEQFFGPGTRLTVL.

V gene TRBV2 combines with J gene TRBJ2-5, with D unclear. The CDR3 is 15 amino acids. Germline V CDR1 and CDR2: SNHLY, FYNNEI. Deletions cut 4 bases from V and 3 bases from J, with 15 bases between. Here the CDR3 reads CASSGIRNREETQYF. CDR3 bases: TGTGCCAGCAGTGGAATCCGTAATCGGGAAGAGACCCAGTACTTC.

The chain joins TRBV7-9 to TRBJ2-3; TRBD2 aligns across 13 bases. With 5 bases clipped from V and 2 bases from J, the junction kept 4 bases outside the gene matches. From germline, CDR1 is SEHNR and CDR2 FQNEAQ (reference sequence). The CDR3 runs to 16 residues. This CDR3 is CASSRLAGGITDTQYF. CDR3 bases: TGTGCCAGCAGCCGACTAGCGGGGGGAATCACAGATACGCAGTATTTT.

The rearrangement uses TRBV5-6 and TRBJ1-1; TRBD1 matches at 7 bases. CDR3 length equals 16 residues. J lost 2 bases, V lost 0 bases, and 7 bases had no gene match. Germline V gene sequence: CDR1 SGHDT, CDR2 YYEEEE. The CDR3 is CASSLGAGQTNTEAFF. In DNA, the CDR3 is TGTGCCAGCAGCTTGGGCGCGGGACAGACCAACACTGAAGCTTTCTTT.

This clone has a handful of counts. This chain connects TRBV9 to TRBJ1-1, with D perhaps TRBD1 (5 bases). Germline V CDR1 and CDR2: SGDLS, YYNGEE. V lost 2 bases and J lost 3, with 8 bases in between. The CDR3 consists of 13 residues. This chain's CDR3 is CASSVRGYTEAFF. The CDR3, as DNA: TGTGCCAGCAGCGTGAGGGGTTACACTGAAGCTTTCTTT.

The sample holds one count of this clone. This rearrangement joins TRBV7-9 to TRBJ1-1, with TRBD1 matching over 7 bases. The CDR3 covers 14 residues. The junction had 7 bases not matched to a gene; V was cut back by 4 bases and J by 5 bases. Germline V gene lookup returns CDR1 SEHNR and CDR2 FQNEAQ (reference sequence). The CDR3 sequence: CASSSGQDRTEAFF. In nucleotides, the CDR3 is TGTGCCAGCAGCTCCGGACAGGATAGAACTGAAGCTTTCTTT.

This clone was seen more than once but under ten times. The chain combines TRBV29-1 with TRBJ1-5; D gene ambiguous. The CDR3 runs to 12 residues. Germline V gives CDR1 SQVTM, CDR2 ANQGSEA. V was cut by 4 bases and J by 4 bases, with 8 bases left in between. CDR3 bases: TGCAGCGTTGGCGACCCGAATCAGCCCCAGCATTTT. This codes for CSVGDPNQPQHF.

The chain couples TRBV2 to TRBJ1-1; TRBD1 aligns across 8 bases. Germline CDR1 and CDR2: SNHLY and FYNNEI. The CDR3 contains 14 residues. J was trimmed by 4 bases and V by 8 bases; bases with no gene match: 9. The CDR3 loop reads CASSLAQGATEAFF. CDR3 in DNA: TGTGCCAGCTCGCTGGCCCAGGGGGCCACTGAAGCTTTCTTT.

The chain employs TRBV29-1 and TRBJ2-1, with TRBD2 identical over 9 bases. J gave up 7 bases and V 4 bases, and 8 bases lay outside the gene matches. This CDR3 comprises 14 residues. Germline CDR1 reads SQVTM; CDR2 reads ANQGSEA. Written as DNA, the CDR3 is TGCAGCGTTGGGGCGGGGGGGTACTTTAATGAGCAGTTCTTC. Translated: CSVGAGGYFNEQFF.